The sequence of this TCR beta chain was determined in a study of blood T cells in healthy people across ages. Each donor had 9 to 10 milliliters of peripheral blood drawn. A second PCR, run for about 7 to 11 cycles, used a sample-barcoded 5' primer plus a J-beta primer mix. TCRdb passed the 5' RACE reads through MiXCR, listing each CDR3 protein once. The data show 1,100,000 or so distinct CDR3 sequences, over 35% seen once. Whole-study findings and limits: Diversity was higher, and naive CD4+ cells more numerous, in long-lived donors than in aged donors. The fall in TCR beta diversity per million T cells was roughly linear with age.

Germline lookup yields CDR1 KGHSH and CDR2 LQKENI. This CDR3 contains 15 residues. Deletions cut 1 base from V and 9 bases from J, with 17 bases between. In the case of this clonotype: The antigen is undetermined.

Specimen: blood. The clonotype was recovered from a woman aged 60-70 years in good health. The V and J genes are TRBV18 and TRBJ2-3; tentatively, D is TRBD2 (5 bases). The CDR3 is CASSPQGETGATQYF. For the CDR3, the DNA is TGTGCCAGCTCACCACAGGGAGAGACGGGTGCAACGCAGTATTTT.